The 2 T cell receptor beta chains below were found in one sample sequenced in a study of OX40 agonist ivuxolimab in advanced cancers. Some clones are missing from TCRdb's copy, which holds only in-frame ones; the method was immunoSEQ multiplex PCR. The sample has 55,000 to 70,000 clones, about 85% seen once; the top ten hold roughly 1.3%. Sequenced here: CD4+ or CD8+ T cells sorted from blood, sampled in a trial of the OX40 agonist ivuxolimab. These receptor sequences come from an adult with an advanced solid tumor such as melanoma, head and neck, liver or kidney cancer.

This clone turned up a few times. This chain connects TRBV5-8 to TRBJ1-1, with D hard to call. CDR3 length: 14 amino acids. With 4 bases removed from V and 3 bases from J, the gap between germline ends came to 13 bases. CDR1 is SGHTS, CDR2 YDEGEE, per germline. The DNA for the CDR3 is TGTGCCAGCAGCAGAGATCACGGGTACACTGAAGCTTTCTTT. Protein: CASSRDHGYTEAFF.

This clone occurred a few times. The chain links TRBV7-2 to TRBJ1-1, with no clear D. Germline V CDR1 and CDR2: SGHTA, FQGNSA. The V and J ends lost 5 bases and 2 bases respectively, with 12 bases between them. The CDR3 totals 14 residues. The CDR3 DNA follows: TGTGCCAGCAGCCGCCGGGGAGTAAACACTGAAGCTTTCTTT. Encoded protein: CASSRRGVNTEAFF.